In this sample, the clone carrying this T cell receptor (beta chain) turned up a few times. Its antigen is still unknown. CDR1 SGHKS and CDR2 YYEKEE come from the germline V gene (reference sequence). The CDR3 is 12 amino acids. V was clipped by 4 bases and J by 7 bases, with 12 bases between them. The table came from immunoSEQ multiplex PCR; TCRdb's copy has only in-frame clones and leaves some out. The table shows approximately 20,000 clones, with roughly two thirds occurring only once. The source of the sample is a study of Tregs in tolerant kidney transplant recipients. This TCR came from a human donor in good health. The chain carries TRBV5-5 and TRBJ2-7; D gene uncertain. Sequencing input: Tregs from blood cultured with allogeneic cells. CDR3 amino acids: CASSLQTREQYF. For the CDR3, the DNA is TGTGCCAGCAGCCTTCAGACGCGTGAGCAGTACTTC.